This T cell receptor beta chain is drawn from a study of cytomegalovirus exposure and HLA in healthy donors (dated 2017 in TCRdb). About the full investigation: According to an earlier analysis of 587 of the donors, 150 million to 200 million T cells yielded over 100 million unique TCR beta sequences and 250 to 350 Gb of sequence data. Genome-wide SNP genotypes for about 60% of the 666 donors were used in a later genetic analysis, which treated that subset as a discovery cohort. Roughly 300 gigabases of sequencing data and tens of millions of unique TCR sequences were included in an early release covering several hundred HLA-typed donors. Among about 370 genotyped donors of the cohort, an average of around 240,000 unique TCR beta nucleotide sequences was sequenced per donor, of which about 18% were non-productive. Rather than drawing on any new phenotypic data, the later analysis identified candidate immune exposures from TCR beta sequences and the way those sequences occurred across donors. Every discovery cohort repertoire had been produced on one sequencing platform. In an earlier analysis of roughly 580 of the donors, high-throughput TCR beta sequencing was used to judge whether each TCR beta V gene segment behaved as functional or pseudogenic. To predict cytomegalovirus infection status, the study brought together high-throughput TCR immunosequencing, statistical association of individual TCRs with disease status, and machine learning. Alongside the repertoire data, information on donor age, sex, ethnicity and CMV serostatus was compiled. A separate validation cohort of about 110 different subjects was used in addition to the approximately 700-subject first cohort. HLA typing covered class I and class II loci at four-digit resolution. The number of donors typed differed by locus, with roughly 620-630 for A, B, C, DRB1 and DQB1, roughly 550 for DQA1, over 600 for DPA1, and approximately 470 for DPB1. The study was designed to test whether signatures of past pathogen exposure could be identified by cataloging public T cell receptors. A later analysis re-analyzed previously published TCR beta repertoires from 500 to 700 donors and added high-resolution HLA genotyping to study TCR occurrence patterns. The study profiled the T cell repertoires of around 700 subjects by immunosequencing and related them to cytomegalovirus serostatus. Of the roughly 420 genotyped donors, roughly 76% were placed in the genetic ancestry cluster associated with self-reported Caucasian donors. About five DR-DQ haplotypes were treated as single units for association and clustering because of strong linkage in the cohort. Overall results and qualifications from the work: In a later analysis, the rate of TCR association differed among HLA loci, with DRB1 alleles having the most associated TCRs and HLA-C alleles having the fewest. The sequencing pipeline was judged likely to have produced a cluster of highly shared sequence variants as a technical artifact. Most CMV-associated TCR beta chains appeared to be HLA-restricted in a later analysis, and the HLA associations seemed to be driven largely by CMV exposure. Because the 87-base-pair reads could not distinguish some IMGT-functional V segments, including TRBV6-2 and TRBV6-3, those segments were excluded. Assigning TCR associations to individual alleles was difficult when HLA alleles, especially DR and DQ, strongly co-occurred. In a later analysis, HLA-associated TCR beta chains showed more clonal expansion and lower generation probabilities than non-associated chains that were equally common. A later analysis reported that several top co-occurrence clusters appeared linked to parvovirus B19, influenza, CMV and Epstein-Barr virus. Most TCR sequences were observed very rarely across donors, whereas some public TCRs were present in many individuals. In an earlier analysis of under 600 of the donors, most TCR beta V segments were observed in productive rearrangements about 87% or about 30% of the time, broadly matching IMGT annotations. A few of the identified cytomegalovirus-associated TCR beta chains were confirmed in vitro to be specific for cytomegalovirus antigens. Sequencing depth was assumed to be roughly uniform across donors in the presence/absence analyses, though that assumption may not hold. Correlated functional status among segregating V segments might be attributable to linkage disequilibrium, but an unknown experimental factor could not be ruled out. Because counts were too low, approximately 18 rarely observed V segments, including chromosome 9 orphons, were excluded from the earlier analysis of around 590 of the donors. V-gene and J-gene trimming of TCR beta chains was associated with a missense DCLRE1C variant in a later genetic analysis, and the association was replicated in an independent cohort. According to the authors, the approach could potentially be generalized to other disease states and immunological phenotypes. For the cohort, immune exposure information was limited to CMV serostatus. In a later analysis, about 17,000 TCR beta sequences were associated with specific HLA alleles at a false discovery rate of 0.05. In the study, approximately 150 TCR beta chains were listed as associated with cytomegalovirus. HLA typing was unavailable for some donors at each locus, so association tests used only the typed subset. Compared with the approximately 670-donor mean, donors in an Asian-associated ancestry cluster had fewer N-insertions in productive TCRs, according to a later genetic analysis. Only TCR beta chains were sequenced in this cohort, and the absence of alpha or paired-chain data limited detectable features. The classifier was reported to diagnose cytomegalovirus status with high specificity and sensitivity in both the original and validation cohorts. A further reported finding was that TCR beta sequences accurately predicted the HLA-A and HLA-B alleles for most subjects in the first cohort.

From its cysteine to its phenylalanine, the CDR3 spans 13 amino acids. The read is trimmed to its CDR3 DNA, 39 bases read in frame from base 1. Per the germline V gene, LGHNA is the CDR1 and YNFKEQ is the CDR2. Relative to germline, V is 6 bases shorter and J is 2 bases shorter, with 5 bases between their ends. The library relied on the immunoSEQ multiplex PCR assay. For the multiplex PCR, a mixture combining 60 forward primers for TCR Vbeta segments and 13 reverse primers for TCR Jbeta segments was used. The CDR3 region of rearranged TCR beta genes was amplified from genomic DNA by a multiplex PCR assay. On the Illumina HiSeq System, the amplified TCR beta libraries were sequenced as 87-base-pair reads. The original pipeline was this. In a later analysis, about 80 million unique TCR beta chains were counted across the approximately 620 repertoires, and roughly 10 million of these chains were shared by at least two donors. Raw reads were error-corrected and collapsed into unique sequences by a nearest-neighbor algorithm in which closely related sequences were merged to remove PCR and sequencing errors. CDR3 sequences were aligned to IMGT reference sequences to assign V, D and J gene segments. For a sequence to be retained, at least a six-nucleotide match to both a V gene segment and a J gene segment was required. Rearrangements were classified as productive when the CDR3 lacked stop codons and remained in frame with V and J, and all other rearrangements were classified as non-productive. Following IMGT convention, CDR3 was defined as the stretch from the second conserved V-encoded cysteine to the conserved J-encoded phenylalanine. The earlier analysis of 587 of the donors excluded sequences that lacked an unambiguous match to a single V gene segment. An earlier analysis of 587 of the donors classified V segments as functional when productive rearrangements were above 56.7% and as segregating when the standard deviation between donors was above 5%. A statistical classification framework was built to diagnose cytomegalovirus status from the catalog of TCR beta chain sequences. In a later analysis, V and J genes were assigned by comparing TCR nucleotide sequences against IMGT/GENE-DB human TR gene sequences. The TCRdist pipeline was used in a later analysis to assign CDR3 sequences and most-parsimonious VDJ recombination scenarios. In a later analysis, each TCR beta chain was defined by its CDR3 amino acid sequence together with its V-gene family, and reads without a unique V-gene family were excluded. To address suspected cross-contamination and a sequencing artifact, a later analysis removed several hundred highly shared, low-generation-probability nucleotide sequences. For each public chain, a later analysis derived a clonal expansion index from normalized ranks of inferred template counts within each repertoire. In a later analysis, generation probabilities were computed with a VDJ recombination model fitted to out-of-frame rearrangements, and the resulting probabilities were checked against IGoR. In a later analysis, TCR-TCR, TCR-HLA and TCR-CMV co-occurrence was scored with hypergeometric tests, and a repertoire-size bias correction was applied to TCR pairs. In a later analysis, false discovery rates were estimated by permuting HLA or CMV assignments 20 times. A later analysis grouped co-occurring TCRs with DBSCAN, adding TCRdist sequence similarity when clustering within HLA-allele-positive subsets. Co-occurrence clustering excluded repertoires with fewer than 30,000 or more than 120,000 public chains, plus five with anomalous nucleotide sharing. Imported from immuneACCESS, the table was reduced by TCRdb to in-frame sequences with V and J called. These copies leave out some clones; in studies compared against another copy, an unresolved V gene accounts for under half, and the cause of the remainder is not known. V, J and clone size derive from that table, while D and trimming were established from the DNA sequence. The sample table lists about 170,000 clones, about 88% of them with a count of one. The ten most abundant clones make up roughly 2.2% of the sample.

The cohort consisted of approximately 670 healthy bone marrow donors. At the time of sampling, every cohort member was nominally healthy, though immune exposures that went unrecorded were likely present. The donor was CMV seropositive and was included in the group of some 290 seropositive cohort members. A peripheral blood sample was provided by each donor, and peripheral blood mononuclear cells were used for TCR beta sequencing. The Qiagen DNeasy Blood Extraction Kit was used to extract genomic DNA from the blood cell samples. As concerns this clone: This receptor's antigen is unknown. Base-call qualities are not available, and no considerably larger clone is one nucleotide away.

The sequencing input was PBMCs. The chain was built from TRBV4-2 and TRBJ2-6; matching of 5 bases hints at TRBD1 as the D gene. The origin of this receptor is a man aged 18 to 29 in good health and CMV-seropositive. The sequenced DNA: TGTGCCAGCAGAGGGGCTGGGGCCAACGTCCTGACTTTC. Its product reads: CASRGAGANVLTF.